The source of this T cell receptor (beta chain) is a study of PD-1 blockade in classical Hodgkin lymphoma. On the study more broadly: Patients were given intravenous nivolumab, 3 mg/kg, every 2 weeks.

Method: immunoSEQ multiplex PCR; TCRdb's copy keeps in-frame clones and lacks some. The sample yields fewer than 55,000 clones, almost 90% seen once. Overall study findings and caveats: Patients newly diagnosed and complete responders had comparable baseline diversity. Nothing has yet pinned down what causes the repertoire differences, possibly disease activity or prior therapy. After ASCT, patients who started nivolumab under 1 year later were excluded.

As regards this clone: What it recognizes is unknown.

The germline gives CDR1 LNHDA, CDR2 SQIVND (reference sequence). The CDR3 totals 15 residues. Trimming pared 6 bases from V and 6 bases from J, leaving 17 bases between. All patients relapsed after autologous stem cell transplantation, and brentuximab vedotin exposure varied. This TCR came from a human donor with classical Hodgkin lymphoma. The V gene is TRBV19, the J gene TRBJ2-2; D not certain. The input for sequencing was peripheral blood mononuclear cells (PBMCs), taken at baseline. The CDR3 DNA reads TGTGCCAGTAGCGGAACCTGGGCAGGTTCCGGGGAGCTGTTTTTT. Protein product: CASSGTWAGSGELFF.